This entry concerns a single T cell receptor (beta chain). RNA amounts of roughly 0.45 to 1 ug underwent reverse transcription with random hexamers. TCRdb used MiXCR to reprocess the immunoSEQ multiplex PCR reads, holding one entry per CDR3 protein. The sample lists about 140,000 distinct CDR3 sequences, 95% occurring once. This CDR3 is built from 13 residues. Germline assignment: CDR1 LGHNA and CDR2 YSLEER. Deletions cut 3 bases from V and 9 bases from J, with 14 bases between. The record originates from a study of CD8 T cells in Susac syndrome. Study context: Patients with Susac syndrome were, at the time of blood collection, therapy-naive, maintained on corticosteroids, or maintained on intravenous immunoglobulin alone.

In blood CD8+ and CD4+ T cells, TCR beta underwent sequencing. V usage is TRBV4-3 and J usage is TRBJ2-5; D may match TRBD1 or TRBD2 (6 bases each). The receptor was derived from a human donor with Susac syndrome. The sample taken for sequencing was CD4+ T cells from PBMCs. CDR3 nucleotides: TGCGCCAGCAGCCATCGGTTGGAGGGGGCCCAGTACTTC. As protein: CASSHRLEGAQYF.